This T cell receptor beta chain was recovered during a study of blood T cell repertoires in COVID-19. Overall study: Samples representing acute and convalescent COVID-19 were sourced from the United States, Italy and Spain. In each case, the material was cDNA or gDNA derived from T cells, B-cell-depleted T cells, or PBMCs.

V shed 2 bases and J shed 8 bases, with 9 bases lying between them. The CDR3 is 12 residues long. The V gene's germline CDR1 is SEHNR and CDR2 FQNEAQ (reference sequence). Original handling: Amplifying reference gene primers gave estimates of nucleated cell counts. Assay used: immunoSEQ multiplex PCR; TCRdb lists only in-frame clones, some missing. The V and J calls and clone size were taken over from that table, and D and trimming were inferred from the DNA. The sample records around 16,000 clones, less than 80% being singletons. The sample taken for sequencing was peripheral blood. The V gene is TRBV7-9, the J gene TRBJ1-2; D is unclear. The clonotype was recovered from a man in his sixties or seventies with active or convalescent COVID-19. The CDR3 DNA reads TGTGCCAGCAGCTTACGAGGAGGAGGCTACACCTTC. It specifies CASSLRGGGYTF. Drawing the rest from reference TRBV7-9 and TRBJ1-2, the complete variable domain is DTGVSQNPRHKITKRGQNVTFRCDPISEHNRLYWYRQTLGQGPEFLTYFQNEAQLEKSRLLSDRFSAERPKGSFSTLEIQRTEQGDSAMYLCASSLRGGGYTFGSGTRLTVV.